The sequence of this T cell receptor beta chain was determined in a study of draining lymph node invasion in breast cancer (dated by TCRdb to about 2020). Describing the broader study: Histology and cytokeratin immunohistochemistry were used to diagnose nodal metastasis, and EpCAM/CD45 flow cytometry was used to confirm the diagnosis. In a separate targeted assay, bulk TCR-beta CDR3 sequencing compared sorted memory regulatory T cells and memory conventional CD4 T cells across breast cancer tissues. From every patient, the primary tumor plus matched non-invaded and tumor-invaded tumor-draining lymph nodes were collected, and both Treg and Tconv subsets were profiled. Lymph nodes from a handful of patients were covered by the separate targeted TCR sequencing, and for three of those patients the primary tumors were sequenced as well.

The study at large found these results: Tracking the tumor top-100 clones was possible in just a couple of patients. Detection of some of the top 100 tumor clones in both invaded and non-invaded nodes suggests recirculation between tumor and draining nodes. According to the targeted TCR-seq data, Tregs appeared to be more clonally expanded than Tconvs in every tissue, and both subsets had lower diversity in tumor than in lymph nodes. In each tissue, about 12-22% of Treg TCRs were also present in Tconvs, a finding interpreted as suggesting peripheral induction of Tregs. TCRs shared between Treg and Tconv subsets were regarded as suggestive, but not proof, of a common clonal origin. The data could not resolve whether Treg conversion took place in a given organ or whether converted Tregs recirculated between nodes and tumor.

The germline V gene supplies CDR1 KGHSH and CDR2 LQKENI. Counted from cysteine to phenylalanine, this CDR3 has 14 amino acids. Kept here is only the CDR3 DNA, which spans 42 bases and is read in frame from base 1. V has 5 bases trimmed and J has 6 bases trimmed; junction bases matching no gene number 9. As to this clonotype: Its binding antigen is unknown. No clone much larger than this one lies a single base away; base qualities are absent.

CD4+ CD45RA- CD25- cells were sorted as memory conventional CD4 T cells. Tumor-draining lymph nodes were classified as non-invaded or invaded according to the absence or presence of metastatic tumor cells. Before staining and sorting, a Miltenyi Pan T Cell isolation kit was used to pre-enrich the T cells. Primary tumors were characterized by immunohistochemistry for estrogen receptor, progesterone receptor, HER2 and Ki-67. Fresh surgical tissue was processed within a few hours after surgery by being cut into small fragments. Tissue fragments were enzymatically digested with Liberase TL plus DNase for approximately 20 minutes and were then filtered through a 40-micrometer strainer. After DAPI live/dead staining, cells were sorted on a BD FACS Aria II, reaching about 98-99% purity. Sorted cells were lysed in TCL buffer, and RNA was purified with a Norgen Single Cell RNA purification kit including DNase treatment.

Library preparation used bulk RNA-seq. Sequencing instrument: Illumina HiSeq 2500. The authors' analysis ran thus. For the separate targeted TCR-seq dataset, CDR3 sequences were extracted and quantified from raw reads using MiXCR version 2.1.5 with default parameters. TCR-beta clones in the separate targeted TCR-seq dataset were defined according to the combination of V gene, J gene and CDR3 sequence. In the separate targeted TCR-seq dataset, clones with fewer than three counts were first removed, after which only the 90% most strongly expressed clones per sample were kept. The separate targeted TCR-seq dataset calculated Treg-Tconv overlap for each tissue as the number of shared clones divided by the total number of Treg clones, multiplied by 100. TCRdb handled the public reads itself, with Q25 trimming in fastp and clone calling in MiXCR, and kept productive beta chains. All rows with the same CDR3 protein become a single entry with the most common DNA and genes. The V and J calls were determined by TCRdb, not by the authors. Recorded for this sample are about 2,900 distinct CDR3 sequences; 65% to 80% of them occurred a single time. About 9.1% of the sample rests with the top ten.

Recombination joined TRBV18 with TRBJ2-7; the junction holds 8 bases that match TRBD2. The origin of this receptor is a female donor with luminal breast cancer. Sample: sorted memory CD4+ effector T cells from a lymph node. The cell subset or site label for this specimen denotes: CD45RA-negative sorted CD4+ T cells (memory Tconv or effector/memory Treg). The DNA sequence is given as TGTGCCAGCTCAGTAGCGGGGTCCTCACTCGAGCAGTACTTC. The resulting protein is CASSVAGSSLEQYF.